One sample yielded the 20 T cell receptor beta chains listed below, sequenced in a study of neurological immune-mediated disorders. Time point: longitudinal time-point 1 (baseline). TCRdb fed the 5' RACE reads into MiXCR, producing one record per CDR3 protein. Altogether fewer than 90,000 distinct CDR3 sequences are present, roughly 10% being singletons, with the ten largest covering approximately 9.5%. Sequencing was performed on PBMCs. Source of these receptors: a man younger than 40 in good health.

In its sample, this clonotype was seen many times. V usage is TRBV20-1 and J usage is TRBJ1-5; no reliable D call. Trimming cost V 6 bases and J 2 bases, with 11 bases left between them. Germline-derived CDR1 and CDR2 are DFQATT and SNEGSKA (reference sequence). The CDR3 spans 13 residues. The CDR3 is CSARGSGNQPQHF. The CDR3 coding sequence is TGCAGTGCCCGCGGTTCGGGCAATCAGCCCCAGCATTTT.

This clonotype was seen many times. The gene calls are TRBV20-1 and TRBJ2-1, with 7 positions matching TRBD1. Germline CDR1 reads DFQATT; CDR2 reads SNEGSKA (reference sequence). V lost 7 bases, J lost 1 base, and 4 bases stayed unmatched. CDR3 size: 13 residues. The CDR3 bases are TGCAGTGAACAGGGGAAGTCCTACAATGAGCAGTTCTTC. Protein: CSEQGKSYNEQFF.

This clonotype occurred many times. V is TRBV4-2 and J is TRBJ1-2, with a weak D call TRBD1 (5 bases). The CDR3 sequence is 17 residues long. V lost 0 bases and J lost 3, with 17 bases in between. The germline V gene encodes CDR1 LGHNA and CDR2 YNFKEQ. CDR3 nucleotide sequence: TGTGCCAGCAGCCAAGATTCCCCGGACCGGGACGACTATGGCTACACCTTC. Translated: CASSQDSPDRDDYGYTF.

This clonotype occurred many times. This chain joins TRBV24-1 and TRBJ2-3; D might be TRBD2 (6 bases). The CDR3 extends over 16 amino acids. V was trimmed by 4 bases and J by 0 bases, leaving 13 bases between them. Germline lookup yields CDR1 KGHDR and CDR2 SFDVKD. The CDR3 region has the DNA TGTGCCACCAGTGACCCCAGCGGGCCTAGCACAGATACGCAGTATTTT. Amino acids: CATSDPSGPSTDTQYF.

This clonotype was observed at least ten times. The rearrangement uses TRBV12-3 or TRBV12-4 and TRBJ2-7; 10 positions agree with TRBD1. V shed 6 bases and J 5 bases; nucleotides not matched to a gene: 10. The CDR3 runs 15 residues. The CDR3 nucleotides read TGTGCCAGCAGGGGCCGGGACAGGGGTTTAGACGAGCAGTACTTC. Protein sequence: CASRGRDRGLDEQYF.

This clonotype was found many times. This chain links TRBV7-9 with TRBJ2-5, with TRBD1 matching over 8 bases. Unmatched junction bases numbered 7, after V lost 5 bases and J lost 8 bases. There are 13 residues in the CDR3. In germline, CDR1 is SEHNR, CDR2 FQNEAQ (reference sequence). The CDR3 region has the DNA TGTGCCAGCAGCACTGGACAGGGTGGCACCCAGTACTTC. It translates to CASSTGQGGTQYF.

This clonotype was seen at least ten times. The gene calls are TRBV9 and TRBJ1-3; D unresolved. V lost 0 bases, J lost 2 bases, and 18 bases lay in between. Germline values: CDR1 SGDLS, CDR2 YYNGEE. The CDR3 is 18 amino acids. The CDR3 DNA reads as TGTGCCAGCAGCGTAGGCTTCCGGGCGGGTGTGGCTGGAAACACCATATATTTT. It encodes CASSVGFRAGVAGNTIYF.

This clonotype came up many times. V and J are TRBV7-6 and TRBJ1-5, with TRBD1 as a possible D gene (6 bases). Trimming stripped 5 bases from V and 9 bases from J, with 11 bases between. Germline CDR1 reads SGHVS; CDR2 reads FNYEAQ. This CDR3 is 12 amino acids long. The CDR3 DNA is TGTGCCAGCAGCCACCTACAGGGGCCCCAGCATTTT. It specifies CASSHLQGPQHF.

This clonotype was counted many times. The J gene is TRBJ1-2, the V gene TRBV6-1; 7 bases line up with TRBD1. CDR1 MNHNS and CDR2 SASEGT come from the germline V gene. The CDR3 spans 14 residues. V lost 7 bases, J lost 5 bases, and 10 bases stayed unmatched. The CDR3 loop is CASTKVGTAYGYTF. In nucleotides, the CDR3 is TGTGCCAGCACAAAGGTCGGGACAGCTTATGGCTACACCTTC.

This clonotype showed up many times. CDR3 DNA: TGTGCCAGCAGTTTATATTGGTCAGGGGGCTCTGGGGCCAACGTCCTGACTTTC. Its protein product is CASSLYWSGGSGANVLTF. The chain carries TRBV27 and TRBJ2-6; 7 bases match TRBD1. The CDR3 sequence is 18 residues long. Germline CDR1 and CDR2: MNHEY and SMNVEV (reference sequence). V trimming: 1 base; J trimming: 0 bases; junction bases outside the gene matches: 6.

The chain has TRBV29-1 and TRBJ2-3; D is possibly TRBD2 (6 bases). The CDR3 runs 13 residues. The germline CDR1 and CDR2 sequences are SQVTM and ANQGSEA. V shed 3 bases and J shed 1 base, with 8 bases lying between them. The CDR3 DNA follows: TGCAGCGTTGACCCGGGGGGCACAGATACGCAGTATTTT. It encodes CSVDPGGTDTQYF.

About this clonotype: One base away lies a much larger clone, so this may be a sequencing read error. The gene calls are TRBV20-1 and TRBJ1-2; TRBD1 aligns across 9 bases. Trimming removed 5 bases from V and 7 bases from J; junction bases left unmatched: 11. CDR3 length: 14 residues. The germline V gene has CDR1 DFQATT and CDR2 SNEGSKA (reference sequence). The DNA of the CDR3 is TGCAGTGCTGGCAGACAGGGGGTAGCTGGTGGCTACACCTTC. Amino acids: CSAGRQGVAGGYTF.

This clonotype was seen many times. V and J are TRBV20-1 and TRBJ2-7, with D unresolved. The CDR3 has 15 residues. The V and J ends lost 5 bases and 2 bases respectively, with 19 bases between them. The germline V gene has CDR1 DFQATT and CDR2 SNEGSKA (reference sequence). CDR3 sequence: CSAPQTDGWTYEQYF. The DNA for the CDR3 is TGCAGTGCTCCACAGACCGACGGATGGACCTACGAGCAGTACTTC.

V and J are TRBV14 and TRBJ1-5; D uncertain. V was pared by 0 bases and J by 4 bases, with 4 bases between. The germline gives CDR1 SGHDN, CDR2 FVKESK. The CDR3 covers 13 residues. CDR3 in amino acids: CASSQDINQPQHF. For the CDR3, the DNA is TGTGCCAGCAGCCAAGATATAAATCAGCCCCAGCATTTT.

The V and J genes are TRBV6-2 or TRBV6-3 and TRBJ2-2; either TRBD1 or TRBD2 may supply D (8 bases each). Germline CDR1 MNHEY, CDR2 SVGEGT. V lost 4 bases and J lost 1, with 19 bases in between. The CDR3 is 18 amino acids. The CDR3 coding sequence is TGTGCCAGCAGTTGGACAGGGTCACTAGCGGTGAACACCGGGGAGCTGTTTTTT. Encoded protein: CASSWTGSLAVNTGELFF.

This clonotype was recorded at least ten times. The rearrangement links TRBV5-1 to TRBJ2-5, with 7 bases matching TRBD2. Trimming at V came to 4 bases and at J to 4 bases, leaving 25 bases not matched to a gene. Germline CDR1 SGHRS, CDR2 YFSETQ. The CDR3 spans 20 residues. The DNA for the CDR3 is TGCGCCAGCAGCCTGGTCCTTGGGGTAGCGGGCTTGCTTAAGGGAGAGACCCAGTACTTC. It translates to CASSLVLGVAGLLKGETQYF.

This clonotype was found many times. This chain connects TRBV12-3 or TRBV12-4 to TRBJ2-2, with D maybe TRBD1 (6 bases). The CDR3 runs to 17 residues. Trimming took 4 bases from V and 0 from J, leaving 15 bases between them. The CDR3 nucleotides read TGTGCCAGCAGTTATCCCAGGGGAACCTCGAACACCGGGGAGCTGTTTTTT. This gives the protein CASSYPRGTSNTGELFF.

The table lists this clonotype with many counts. This rearrangement joins TRBV20-1 to TRBJ1-1, with 8 bases identical to TRBD1. Germline values: CDR1 DFQATT, CDR2 SNEGSKA (reference sequence). The ends lost 5 bases at V and 5 bases at J; junction bases unmatched: 7. The CDR3 is 13 amino acids. The CDR3 reads CSARQGMDTEAFF. As DNA, the CDR3 is TGCAGTGCTCGACAGGGGATGGATACTGAAGCTTTCTTT.

In this sample, this clonotype turned up many times. The V and J genes are TRBV12-3 or TRBV12-4 and TRBJ2-3, with no clear D. This CDR3 has 14 amino acids. Between the trimmed V and J ends, which lost 2 bases and 7 bases, there was a span of 13 bases. The CDR3 spells CASSLTTVENTQYF. The CDR3 nucleotides are TGTGCCAGCAGTTTAACAACAGTTGAGAATACGCAGTATTTT.

This clonotype was detected ten times or more. The rearrangement joins TRBV7-3 to TRBJ2-1; D is undetermined. Germline V lookup: CDR1 SGHTA, CDR2 FQGTGA. V gave up 2 bases and J gave up 7 bases, with 9 bases separating them. This CDR3 contains 13 residues. The CDR3 reads CASSLYGWNEQFF. DNA for the CDR3: TGTGCCAGCAGCTTATACGGGTGGAATGAGCAGTTCTTC.